These 16 T cell receptor beta chains originate from one sample sequenced in a study of cytomegalovirus exposure and HLA in healthy donors. The PCR ran on 60 Vbeta and 13 Jbeta primers. Clones were read by immunoSEQ multiplex PCR, and TCRdb kept only the in-frame ones, dropping some. The table shows over 150,000 clones, with under 85% occurring only once. The material sequenced was PBMCs. The receptors were gathered from a male donor in good health and CMV-seronegative.

The chain has TRBV10-3 and TRBJ1-5, with D unresolved. The length of the CDR3 is 18 residues. Germline V lookup: CDR1 ENHRY, CDR2 SYGVKD. V lost 0 bases to trimming and J lost 1 base, with 16 bases between them. CDR3 DNA sequence: TGTGCCATCAGTGAGTCTTCTCGACTGGGAGGGAGCAATCAGCCCCAGCATTTT. Amino acids: CAISESSRLGGSNQPQHF.

This rearrangement joins TRBV4-3 to TRBJ1-4; 7 nucleotides agree with TRBD1. Losses at the gene ends were 3 bases for V and 4 bases for J; bases not matched to a gene: 5. The germline V gene encodes CDR1 LGHNA and CDR2 YSLEER. This CDR3 comprises 15 residues. The CDR3 bases are TGCGCCAGCAGCCATCTGGGACAGCATAATGAAAAACTGTTTTTT. Translating it yields CASSHLGQHNEKLFF.

This chain joins TRBV19 and TRBJ1-5, with 7 positions matching TRBD1. This CDR3 has 15 residues. CDR1 LNHDA and CDR2 SQIVND come from the germline V gene (reference sequence). The junction had 4 bases not matched to a gene; V was cut back by 5 bases and J by 0 bases. The CDR3 protein is CASSGQAISNQPQHF. The CDR3 DNA sequence: TGTGCCAGTAGTGGACAGGCGATTAGCAATCAGCCCCAGCATTTT. Variable domain in full (rest from reference TRBV19 and TRBJ1-5): DGGITQSPKYLFRKEGQNVTLSCEQNLNHDAMYWYRQDPGQGLRLIYYSQIVNDFQKGDIAEGYSVSREKKESFPLTVTSAQKNPTAFYLCASSGQAISNQPQHFGDGTRLSIL.

The genes are TRBV18 and TRBJ2-1; D unresolved. The CDR3 consists of 12 residues. Germline V gene sequence: CDR1 KGHSH, CDR2 LQKENI. Trimming took 1 base from V and 7 from J, leaving 5 bases between them. The CDR3 sequence: CASSPLQNEQFF. CDR3 DNA: TGTGCCAGCTCACCACTTCAAAATGAGCAGTTCTTC.

DNA for the CDR3: TGTGCCAGCAGCCCGAGCGGGACTGAGCAGTTCTTC. This encodes CASSPSGTEQFF. This sequence joins TRBV14 and TRBJ2-1; 7 bases match TRBD2. V lost 4 bases, J lost 9 bases, and 3 bases stayed unmatched. The CDR3 extends over 12 amino acids. CDR1 is SGHDN and CDR2 is FVKESK in the germline V gene.

The rearrangement uses TRBV19 and TRBJ1-5; no clear D. CDR3 length: 16 residues. Germline V gene sequence: CDR1 LNHDA, CDR2 SQIVND (reference sequence). The V and J ends lost 0 bases and 6 bases respectively, with 15 bases between them. CDR3 sequence reads: CASSIEHLRGGQPQHF. CDR3 sequence (DNA): TGTGCCAGTAGTATAGAACATCTCCGCGGCGGTCAGCCCCAGCATTTT.

About this clone: A read error may produce the germline difference seen at one junction end. The chain has TRBV13 and TRBJ2-3; perhaps TRBD1 as D (5 bases). Germline loops: CDR1 PRHDT, CDR2 FYEKMQ (reference sequence). The CDR3 loop spans 13 amino acids. Written as DNA, the CDR3 is TGTGCCGGCAGCCCTTTAGGGGCAGATACGCAGTATTTT. It codes for CAGSPLGADTQYF. Looking up the rest from reference TRBV13 and TRBJ2-3 gives the full variable domain: AAGVIQSPRHLIKEKRETATLKCYPIPRHDTVYWYQQGPGQDPQFLISFYEKMQSDKGSIPDRFSAQQFSDYHSELNMSSLELGDSALYFCAGSPLGADTQYFGPGTRLTVL.

This clone has just a few counts. The chain employs TRBV15 and TRBJ2-1; 11 bases line up with TRBD2. The V gene end was trimmed by 4 bases and the J gene end by 8 bases; junction bases not matched to a gene: 13. The CDR3 loop spans 17 amino acids. Germline V gene sequence: CDR1 LNHNV, CDR2 YYDKDF (reference sequence). DNA for the CDR3: TGTGCCACCAGCACCATAGCGGGAGGGCCGAGTTTCCATGAGCAGTTCTTC. This codes for CATSTIAGGPSFHEQFF.

This chain uses TRBV28 with TRBJ2-3, with TRBD2 matching 7 bases. V gave up 8 bases and J gave up 0 bases; unmatched junction bases: 8. CDR1 and CDR2 (germline): MDHEN, SYDVKM. The CDR3 runs 15 residues. Here the CDR3 reads CASVWGGFSTDTQYF. In nucleotides, the CDR3 is TGTGCCAGCGTATGGGGGGGATTCAGCACAGATACGCAGTATTTT.

The chain has TRBV2 and TRBJ2-1; 10 bases fit TRBD2. The CDR3 contains 15 residues. V was pared by 6 bases and J by 0 bases, with 2 bases of the junction left unmatched. Germline-derived CDR1 and CDR2 are SNHLY and FYNNEI. CDR3 sequence reads: CASRQREGSYNEQFF. CDR3 sequence (DNA): TGTGCCAGCAGGCAGCGGGAGGGCTCCTACAATGAGCAGTTCTTC.

This clone has more than one count but fewer than ten. CDR3 sequence: CASSDSPNTEAFF. CDR3 in DNA: TGTGCCAGCAGCGACAGCCCAAACACTGAAGCTTTCTTT. The chain is built from TRBV9 and TRBJ1-1; D ambiguous. CDR1 is SGDLS, CDR2 YYNGEE, per germline. Trimming pared 3 bases from V and 2 bases from J, leaving 8 bases between. The CDR3 is 13 amino acids.

This rearrangement joins TRBV6-5 to TRBJ1-6; D gene uncertain. The CDR3 runs to 16 residues. With 0 bases removed from V and 0 bases from J, the gap between germline ends came to 6 bases. The germline V gene encodes CDR1 MNHEY and CDR2 SVGAGI. CDR3 protein: CASSYSMASYNSPLHF. In DNA form, the CDR3 reads TGTGCCAGCAGTTACTCGATGGCCTCCTATAATTCACCCCTCCACTTT.

This clone was observed a handful of times. This rearrangement joins TRBV4-2 to TRBJ2-1; 8 bases agree with TRBD2. Germline V gene sequence: CDR1 LGHNA, CDR2 YNFKEQ. The CDR3 extends over 15 amino acids. V shed 1 base, J shed 5 bases, and the junction held 4 bases outside the gene matches. The CDR3, as DNA: TGTGCCAGCAGCCAAGTAGGCGGGGGGAACAATGAGCAGTTCTTC. It codes for CASSQVGGGNNEQFF.

Comment on this clone: Other DNA sequences of this sample code for an identical CDR3. V and J are TRBV19 and TRBJ1-5; D remains ambiguous. Germline CDR1 reads LNHDA; CDR2 reads SQIVND (reference sequence). This CDR3 region has 15 residues. V shed 2 bases and J shed 1 base, with 9 bases lying between them. The CDR3 spells CASSIFSGSNQPQHF. The CDR3, as DNA: TGTGCCAGTAGTATATTCTCTGGCAGCAATCAGCCCCAGCATTTT.

The chain couples TRBV30 to TRBJ1-5; TRBD1 aligns across 7 bases. V shed 2 bases, J shed 7 bases, and the junction held 8 bases outside the gene matches. Germline CDR1 reads GTSNPN; CDR2 reads SVGIG (reference sequence). CDR3 length: 14 residues. In DNA, the CDR3 is TGTGCCTGGAGTACCACGACAGGGAACCAGCCCCAGCATTTT. Protein: CAWSTTTGNQPQHF.

V and J are TRBV28 and TRBJ1-5; 8 bases match TRBD1. The CDR3 contains 15 residues. J was trimmed by 3 bases and V by 4 bases; bases with no gene match: 5. Germline loops: CDR1 MDHEN, CDR2 SYDVKM. The CDR3 here is CASSSGQVINQPQHF. CDR3 bases: TGTGCCAGCAGTTCGGGACAGGTGATCAATCAGCCCCAGCATTTT.